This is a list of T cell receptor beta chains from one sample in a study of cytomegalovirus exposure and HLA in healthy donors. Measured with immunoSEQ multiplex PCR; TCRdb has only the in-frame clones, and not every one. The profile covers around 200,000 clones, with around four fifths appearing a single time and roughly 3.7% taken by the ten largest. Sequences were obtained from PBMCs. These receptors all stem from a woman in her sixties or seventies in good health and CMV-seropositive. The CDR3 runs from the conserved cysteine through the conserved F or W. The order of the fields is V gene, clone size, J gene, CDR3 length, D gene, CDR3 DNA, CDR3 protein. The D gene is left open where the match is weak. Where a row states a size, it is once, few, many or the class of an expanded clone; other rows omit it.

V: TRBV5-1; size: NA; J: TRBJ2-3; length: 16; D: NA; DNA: TGCGCCAGCACAACACCAGACTCCCCGGAGGGAGATACGCAGTATTTT; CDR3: CASTTPDSPEGDTQYF
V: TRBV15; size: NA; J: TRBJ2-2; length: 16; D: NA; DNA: TGTGCCACCAGCAGAGATGGGAGCGGGACAACCGGGGAGCTGTTTTTT; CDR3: CATSRDGSGTTGELFF
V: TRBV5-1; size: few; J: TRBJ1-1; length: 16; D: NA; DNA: TGCGCCAGCAGCTTGTCAGGGGCCCGAATGAACACTGAAGCTTTCTTT; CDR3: CASSLSGARMNTEAFF
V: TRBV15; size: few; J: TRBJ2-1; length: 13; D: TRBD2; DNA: TGTGCCACCAGCCGGGGGGTATTCAATGAGCAGTTCTTC; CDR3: CATSRGVFNEQFF
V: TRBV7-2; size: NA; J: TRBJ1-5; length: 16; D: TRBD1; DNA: TGTGCCAGCAGCTCTTTTCCGGGACAGGGGTATCAGCCCCAGCATTTT; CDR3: CASSSFPGQGYQPQHF
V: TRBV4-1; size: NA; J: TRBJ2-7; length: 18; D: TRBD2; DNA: TGCGCCAGCAGCCAGACAAGGACTAGCGGGCGGACCCCCTGGGAGCAGTACTTC; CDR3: CASSQTRTSGRTPWEQYF
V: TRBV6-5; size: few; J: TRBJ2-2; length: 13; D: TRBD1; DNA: TGTGCCAGCAGACAGGGGGCTGGCGGGGAGCTGTTTTTT; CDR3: CASRQGAGGELFF
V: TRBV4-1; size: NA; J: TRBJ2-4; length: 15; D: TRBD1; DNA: TGCGCCAGCAGCCAAGCGGGACAGGGGAAAAACAGTCAGTACTTC; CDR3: CASSQAGQGKNSQYF
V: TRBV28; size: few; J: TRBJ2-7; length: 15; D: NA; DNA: TGTGCCAGCAGACCAGGCGGGGGCCAATCCTACGAGCAGTACTTC; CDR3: CASRPGGGQSYEQYF
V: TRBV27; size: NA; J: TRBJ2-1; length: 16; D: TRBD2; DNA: TGTGCCAGCAGTTCGCCCCCTAGCGGGAGTGGGTATGAGCAGTTCTTC; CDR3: CASSSPPSGSGYEQFF
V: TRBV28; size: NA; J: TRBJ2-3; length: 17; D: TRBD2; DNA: TGTGCCAGCAGTCGACAAACGACTAGCGCTAGCACAGATACGCAGTATTTT; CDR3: CASSRQTTSASTDTQYF
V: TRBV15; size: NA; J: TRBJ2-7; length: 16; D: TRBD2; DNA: TGTGCCACCAGCAGAAATCTAGCGGGAGTCTCCTACGAGCAGTACTTC; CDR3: CATSRNLAGVSYEQYF
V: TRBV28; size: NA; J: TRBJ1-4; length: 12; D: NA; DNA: TGTGCCAGCAGTCCTCTCCGGGAAAAACTGTTTTTT; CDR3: CASSPLREKLFF
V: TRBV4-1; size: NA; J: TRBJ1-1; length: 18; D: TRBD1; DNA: TGCGCCAGCAGCCAAGGCAGCGCGACCGGGACAGGGGTTGTTGGGGCTTTCTTT; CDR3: CASSQGSATGTGVVGAFF
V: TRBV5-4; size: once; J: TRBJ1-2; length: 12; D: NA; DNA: TGTGCCAGCAGCTTTCACAGGGATGGCTACACCTTC; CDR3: CASSFHRDGYTF
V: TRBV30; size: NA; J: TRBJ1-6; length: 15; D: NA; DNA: TGTGCCTGGAGTACAGGGCACTCCTATAATTCACCCCTCCACTTT; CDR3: CAWSTGHSYNSPLHF
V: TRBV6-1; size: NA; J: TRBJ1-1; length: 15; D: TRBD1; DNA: TGTGCCAGCAGTCCCCGGGACAGCCTGAACACTGAAGCTTTCTTT; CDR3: CASSPRDSLNTEAFF
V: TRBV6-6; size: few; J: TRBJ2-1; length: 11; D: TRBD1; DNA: TGTGCCAGCAGTACCGGGACAGAAAAGTTCTTC; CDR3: CASSTGTEKFF
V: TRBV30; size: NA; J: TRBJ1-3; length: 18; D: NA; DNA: TGTGCCTGGAGTGTTTATCTGAGAGGACAGCACTCTGGAAACACCATATATTTT; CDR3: CAWSVYLRGQHSGNTIYF
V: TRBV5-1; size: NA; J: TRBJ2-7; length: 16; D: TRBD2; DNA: TGCGCCAGCAGCTTGTCGGGGGGGTCACCTACCTACGAGCAGTACTTC; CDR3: CASSLSGGSPTYEQYF
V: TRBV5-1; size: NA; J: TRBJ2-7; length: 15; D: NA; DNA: TGCGCCAGCAGCTTGTCATTCCTTGTAGACTACGAGCAGTACTTC; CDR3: CASSLSFLVDYEQYF
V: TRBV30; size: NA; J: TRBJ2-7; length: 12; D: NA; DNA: TGTGCCTGGATGCCCTATGTTCCTCGGGTGTCCTTC; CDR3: CAWMPYVPRVSF
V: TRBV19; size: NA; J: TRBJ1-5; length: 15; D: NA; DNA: TGTGCCAGTAGTATCGGGCCAGGGGGCAATCAGCCCCAGCATTTT; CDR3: CASSIGPGGNQPQHF
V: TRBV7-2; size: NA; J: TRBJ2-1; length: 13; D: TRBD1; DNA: TGTGCCAGCAGCTTAGATCAGGGGGTCAGGCAGTTCTTC; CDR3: CASSLDQGVRQFF
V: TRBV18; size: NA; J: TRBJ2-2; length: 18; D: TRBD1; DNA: TGTGCCAGCTCACCTGTGGCAGGGGGCCACCGGTTTACCGGGGAGCTGTTTTTT; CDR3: CASSPVAGGHRFTGELFF